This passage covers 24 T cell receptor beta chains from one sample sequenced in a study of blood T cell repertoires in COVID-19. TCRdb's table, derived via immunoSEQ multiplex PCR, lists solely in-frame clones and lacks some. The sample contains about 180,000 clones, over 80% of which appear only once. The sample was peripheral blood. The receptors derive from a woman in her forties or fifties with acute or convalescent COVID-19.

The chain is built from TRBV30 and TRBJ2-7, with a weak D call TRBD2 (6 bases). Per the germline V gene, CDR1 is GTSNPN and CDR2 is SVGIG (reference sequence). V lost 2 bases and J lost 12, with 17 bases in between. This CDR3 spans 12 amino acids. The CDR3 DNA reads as TGTGCCTGGAGTCCCACTGGGGGGAATCGGTACTTC. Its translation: CAWSPTGGNRYF.

CDR3 sequence: CASSQDKSPSGRGAEQFF. The DNA of the CDR3 is TGCGCCAGCAGCCAAGATAAGAGCCCTAGCGGGCGGGGTGCTGAGCAGTTCTTC. V usage is TRBV4-3 and J usage is TRBJ2-1; 8 bases fit TRBD2. Germline CDR1 and CDR2: LGHNA and YSLEER. V lost 0 bases and J lost 9; bases outside the gene matches: 16. The CDR3 sequence is 18 residues long.

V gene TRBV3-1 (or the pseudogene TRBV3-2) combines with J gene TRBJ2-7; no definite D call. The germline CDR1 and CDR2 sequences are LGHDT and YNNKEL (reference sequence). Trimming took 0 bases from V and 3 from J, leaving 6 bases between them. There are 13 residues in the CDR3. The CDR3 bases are TGTGCCAGCAGCCAAGATCTTAGCTACGAGCAGTACTTC. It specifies CASSQDLSYEQYF.

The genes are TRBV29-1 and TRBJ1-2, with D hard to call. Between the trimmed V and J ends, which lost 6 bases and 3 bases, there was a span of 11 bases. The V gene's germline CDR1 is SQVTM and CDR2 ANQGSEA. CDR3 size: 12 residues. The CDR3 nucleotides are TGCAGCGTCGGGAGGCAAGACTATGGCTACACCTTC. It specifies CSVGRQDYGYTF.

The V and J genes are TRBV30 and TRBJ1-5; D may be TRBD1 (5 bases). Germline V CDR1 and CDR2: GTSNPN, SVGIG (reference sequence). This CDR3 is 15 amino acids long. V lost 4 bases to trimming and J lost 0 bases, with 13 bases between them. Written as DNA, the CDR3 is TGTGCCTGGACCAGTGGGGCGCATAGCAATCAGCCCCAGCATTTT. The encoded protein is CAWTSGAHSNQPQHF.

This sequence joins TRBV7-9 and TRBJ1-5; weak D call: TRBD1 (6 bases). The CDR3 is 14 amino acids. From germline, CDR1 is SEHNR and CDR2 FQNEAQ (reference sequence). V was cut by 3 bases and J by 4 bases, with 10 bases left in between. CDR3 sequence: CASSFDGTNQPQHF. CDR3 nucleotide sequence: TGTGCCAGCAGCTTCGACGGGACAAATCAGCCCCAGCATTTT. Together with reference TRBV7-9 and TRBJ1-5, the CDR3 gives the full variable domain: DTGVSQNPRHKITKRGQNVTFRCDPISEHNRLYWYRQTLGQGPEFLTYFQNEAQLEKSRLLSDRFSAERPKGSFSTLEIQRTEQGDSAMYLCASSFDGTNQPQHFGDGTRLSIL.

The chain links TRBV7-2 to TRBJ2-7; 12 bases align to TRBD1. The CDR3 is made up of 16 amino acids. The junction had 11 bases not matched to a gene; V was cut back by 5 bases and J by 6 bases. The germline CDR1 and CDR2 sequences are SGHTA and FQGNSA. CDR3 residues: CASSLPSGTGGSEQYF. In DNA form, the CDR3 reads TGTGCCAGCAGCCTCCCCTCCGGGACAGGGGGCTCCGAGCAGTACTTC.

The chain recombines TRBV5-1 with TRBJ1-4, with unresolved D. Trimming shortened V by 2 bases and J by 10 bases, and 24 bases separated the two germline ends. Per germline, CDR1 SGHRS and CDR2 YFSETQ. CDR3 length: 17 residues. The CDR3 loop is CASSLMRPGLKRVKLFF. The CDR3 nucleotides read TGCGCCAGCAGCTTAATGAGACCGGGCCTCAAGAGGGTAAAACTGTTTTTT.

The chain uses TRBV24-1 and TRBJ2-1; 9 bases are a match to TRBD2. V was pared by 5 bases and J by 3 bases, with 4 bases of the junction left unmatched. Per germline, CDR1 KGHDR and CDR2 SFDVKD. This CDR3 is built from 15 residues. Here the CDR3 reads CATSASGTVYNEQFF. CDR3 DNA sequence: TGTGCCACCAGTGCTAGCGGGACCGTCTACAATGAGCAGTTCTTC.

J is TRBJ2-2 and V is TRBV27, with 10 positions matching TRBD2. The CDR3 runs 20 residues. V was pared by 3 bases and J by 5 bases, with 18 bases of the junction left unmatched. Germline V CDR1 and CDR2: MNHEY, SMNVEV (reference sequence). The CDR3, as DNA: TGTGCCAGCAGTTTTCGCGGGATTCAACCGGGACTAGCGTTTACCGGGGAGCTGTTTTTT. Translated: CASSFRGIQPGLAFTGELFF.

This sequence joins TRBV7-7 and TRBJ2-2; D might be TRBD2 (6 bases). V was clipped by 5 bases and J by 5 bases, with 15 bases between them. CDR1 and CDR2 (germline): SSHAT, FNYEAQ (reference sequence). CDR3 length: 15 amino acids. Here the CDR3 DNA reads TGTGCCAGCAGCCGCGCTAGCGAGAGGACCGGGGAGCTGTTTTTT. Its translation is CASSRASERTGELFF.

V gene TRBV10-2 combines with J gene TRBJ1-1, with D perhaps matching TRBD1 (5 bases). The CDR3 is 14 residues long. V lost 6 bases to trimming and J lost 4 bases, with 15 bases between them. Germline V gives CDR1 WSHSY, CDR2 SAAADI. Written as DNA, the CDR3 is TGCGCCAGCAGGGGGGGAGGGGCGTCCACTGAAGCTTTCTTT. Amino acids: CASRGGGASTEAFF.

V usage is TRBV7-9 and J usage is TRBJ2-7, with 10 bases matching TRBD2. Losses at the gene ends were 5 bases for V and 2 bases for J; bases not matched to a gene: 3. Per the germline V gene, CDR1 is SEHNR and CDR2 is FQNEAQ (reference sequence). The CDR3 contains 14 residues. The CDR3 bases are TGTGCCAGCAGCCGGACTAGCGGAACCTACGAGCAGTACTTC. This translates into CASSRTSGTYEQYF.

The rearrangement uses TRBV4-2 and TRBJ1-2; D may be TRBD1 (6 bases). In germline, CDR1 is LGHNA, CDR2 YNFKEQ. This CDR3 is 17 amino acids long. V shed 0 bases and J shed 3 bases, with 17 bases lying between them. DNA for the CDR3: TGTGCCAGCAGCCAAGAAGTTGGGAGGGGGTCCCACTATGGCTACACCTTC. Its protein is CASSQEVGRGSHYGYTF.

In nucleotides, the CDR3 is TGTGCCAGTAATACTCAAACTACAGGGGTGTACACTGAAGCTTTCTTT. Protein product: CASNTQTTGVYTEAFF. The chain has TRBV19 and TRBJ1-1; 7 nucleotides match TRBD1. The CDR3 has 16 amino acids. Germline V gene lookup returns CDR1 LNHDA and CDR2 SQIVND (reference sequence). After removal of 7 bases from V and 3 bases from J, the junction contained 14 bases not matched to a gene.

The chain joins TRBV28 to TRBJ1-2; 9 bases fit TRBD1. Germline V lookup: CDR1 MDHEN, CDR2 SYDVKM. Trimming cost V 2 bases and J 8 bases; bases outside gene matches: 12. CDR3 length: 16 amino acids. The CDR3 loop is CASSLGYRQGGQGYTF. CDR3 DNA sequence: TGTGCCAGCAGTTTAGGGTACCGACAGGGGGGGCAAGGCTACACCTTC.

The CDR3 DNA reads TGTGCCAGCAGCTTTTATGCCGTCCCGGGACAGGGCTACTATGGCTACACCTTC. It codes for CASSFYAVPGQGYYGYTF. V gene TRBV7-8 combines with J gene TRBJ1-2, with TRBD1 matching 9 bases. There are 18 residues in the CDR3. CDR1 SGHVS and CDR2 FQNEAQ come from the germline V gene. Unmatched junction bases numbered 14, after V lost 3 bases and J lost 3 bases.

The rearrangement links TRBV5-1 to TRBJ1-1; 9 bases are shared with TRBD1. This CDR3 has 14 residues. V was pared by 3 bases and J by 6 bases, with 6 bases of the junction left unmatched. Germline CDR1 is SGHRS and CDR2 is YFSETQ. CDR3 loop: CASSSTGGRAEAFF. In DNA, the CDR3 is TGCGCCAGCAGCTCGACAGGGGGACGAGCTGAAGCTTTCTTT.

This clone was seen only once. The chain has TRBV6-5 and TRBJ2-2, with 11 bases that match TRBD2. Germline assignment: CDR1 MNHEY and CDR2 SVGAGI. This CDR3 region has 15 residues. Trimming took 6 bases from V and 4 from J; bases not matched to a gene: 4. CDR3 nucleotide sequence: TGTGCCAGCAGCCTAGCGGGGGGCCTCACCGGGGAGCTGTTTTTT. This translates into CASSLAGGLTGELFF.

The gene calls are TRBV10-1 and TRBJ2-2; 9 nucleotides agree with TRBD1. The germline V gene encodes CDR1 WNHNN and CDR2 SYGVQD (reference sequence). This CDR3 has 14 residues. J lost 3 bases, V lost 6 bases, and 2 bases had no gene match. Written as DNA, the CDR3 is TGCGCCAGCAGCAGACAGGGGGACACCGGGGAGCTGTTTTTT. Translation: CASSRQGDTGELFF.

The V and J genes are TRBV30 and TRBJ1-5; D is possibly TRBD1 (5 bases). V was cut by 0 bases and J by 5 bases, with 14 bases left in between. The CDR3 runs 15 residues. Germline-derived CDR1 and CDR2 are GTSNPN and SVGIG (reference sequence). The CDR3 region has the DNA TGTGCCTGGAGTGTTGGGGCAGGGATAGATCAGCCCCAGCATTTT. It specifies CAWSVGAGIDQPQHF. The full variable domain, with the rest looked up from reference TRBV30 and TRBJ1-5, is SQTIHQWPATLVQPVGSPLSLECTVEGTSNPNLYWYRQAAGRGLQLLFYSVGIGQISSEVPQNLSASRPQDRQFILSSKKLLLSDSGFYLCAWSVGAGIDQPQHFGDGTRLSIL.

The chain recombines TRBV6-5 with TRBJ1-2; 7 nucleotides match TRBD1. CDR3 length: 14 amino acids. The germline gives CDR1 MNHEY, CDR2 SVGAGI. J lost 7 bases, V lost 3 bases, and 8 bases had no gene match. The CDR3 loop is CASSYSTGPTGYTF. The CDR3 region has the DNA TGTGCCAGCAGTTATTCGACAGGGCCTACTGGCTACACCTTC.

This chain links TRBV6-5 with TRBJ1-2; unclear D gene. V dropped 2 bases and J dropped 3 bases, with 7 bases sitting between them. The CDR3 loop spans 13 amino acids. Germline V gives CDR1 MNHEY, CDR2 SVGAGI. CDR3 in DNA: TGTGCCAGCAGTTACGCGGTCCACTATGGCTACACCTTC. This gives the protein CASSYAVHYGYTF.

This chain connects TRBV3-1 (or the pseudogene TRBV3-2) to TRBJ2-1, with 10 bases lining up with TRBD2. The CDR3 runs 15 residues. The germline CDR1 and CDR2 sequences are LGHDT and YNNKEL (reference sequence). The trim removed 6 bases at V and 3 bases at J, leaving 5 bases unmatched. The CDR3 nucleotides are TGTGCCAGCAGTCTAGGACTAGCGGTCTACAATGAGCAGTTCTTC. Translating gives CASSLGLAVYNEQFF.